A single sample gave rise to the 23 T cell receptor beta chains below, sequenced in a study of blood T cells in healthy people across ages. A J-beta primer mix and a sample-barcoded 5' primer were used in a second PCR of roughly 7 to 12 cycles. TCRdb recomputed calls from the 5' RACE reads with MiXCR, one row per CDR3 protein. The sample includes hundreds of thousands of distinct CDR3 sequences, 58% of them seen just once. The specimen was blood. The receptors here all came from a man in his 60s in good health.

The J gene is TRBJ1-2, the V gene TRBV5-1; TRBD1 is a possible D gene (6 bases). The germline V and J ends were trimmed by 6 bases and 4 bases, with 22 bases remaining between them. Germline CDR1 SGHRS, CDR2 YFSETQ. CDR3 size: 16 residues. Here the CDR3 reads CASNTGPSSLSYGYTF. CDR3 in DNA: TGCGCCAGCAACACAGGGCCGTCATCACTCAGCTATGGCTACACCTTC.

The chain recombines TRBV4-1 with TRBJ2-5; D uncertain. This CDR3 is built from 14 residues. Between the trimmed V and J ends, which lost 1 base and 5 bases, there was a span of 11 bases. Germline CDR1 MGHRA, CDR2 YSYEKL. This chain's CDR3 is CASSQGVIRETQYF. CDR3 bases: TGCGCCAGCAGCCAAGGAGTAATACGGGAGACCCAGTACTTC.

The chain joins TRBV5-1 to TRBJ1-4; D perhaps matches TRBD1 (5 bases). The CDR3 has 14 amino acids. Looked up from germline, CDR1 is SGHRS and CDR2 is YFSETQ. Trimming cost V 3 bases and J 5 bases, with 11 bases left between them. This CDR3 reads CASSSQGRNEKLFF. CDR3 DNA sequence: TGCGCCAGCAGCTCCCAGGGCAGAAATGAAAAACTGTTTTTT.

There are a few counts of this clonotype. The CDR3 here is CASSLLYIQFF. CDR3 in DNA: TGTGCCAGCAGCTTACTTTACATCCAGTTCTTC. This chain joins TRBV7-2 and TRBJ2-1, with unresolved D. The germline V gene encodes CDR1 SGHTA and CDR2 FQGNSA. Trimming shortened V by 2 bases and J by 13 bases, and 9 bases separated the two germline ends. The CDR3 runs to 11 residues.

The gene calls are TRBV6-5 and TRBJ2-3; D may be TRBD2 (6 bases). This CDR3 has 13 amino acids. The germline V gene has CDR1 MNHEY and CDR2 SVGAGI. Trimming took 8 bases from V and 2 from J, leaving 11 bases between them. CDR3 residues: CASHGGDTDTQYF. The CDR3 bases are TGTGCCAGCCACGGGGGAGACACAGATACGCAGTATTTT.

This chain uses TRBV7-6 with TRBJ1-2, with 8 bases lining up with TRBD1. The trim removed 5 bases at V and 3 bases at J, leaving 14 bases unmatched. This CDR3 has 17 amino acids. Looked up from germline, CDR1 is SGHVS and CDR2 is FNYEAQ. The CDR3 protein is CASSPWKTGAPDYGYTF. Written as DNA, the CDR3 is TGTGCCAGCAGCCCATGGAAGACAGGGGCGCCAGACTATGGCTACACCTTC.

The table lists this clonotype with a count of one. The V call is TRBV18, the J call TRBJ1-6; unclear D gene. CDR3 length: 15 amino acids. Between the trimmed V and J ends, which lost 3 bases and 6 bases, there was a span of 12 bases. Germline V gene sequence: CDR1 KGHSH, CDR2 LQKENI. CDR3 protein: CASSPFSNINSPLHF. The CDR3, as DNA: TGTGCCAGCTCACCGTTTTCTAATATTAATTCACCCCTCCACTTT.

The table lists this clonotype with a count of one. The gene calls are TRBV20-1 and TRBJ2-7; D call uncertain. The J call may not be correct, given that the DNA end is closer to TRBJ2-5. This CDR3 is built from 15 residues. Germline CDR1 is DFQATT and CDR2 is SNEGSKA (reference sequence). The CDR3 bases are TGCAGTGCTAGAGATGCCCTGGCAGGCGTAGGGACCCAGTACTTC. As protein: CSARDALAGVGTQYF.

The V and J genes are TRBV5-6 and TRBJ2-5, with D perhaps TRBD1 (5 bases). CDR1 is SGHDT, CDR2 YYEEEE, per germline. V lost 2 bases to trimming and J lost 5 bases, with 13 bases between them. The CDR3 covers 14 residues. The CDR3 is CASSFLQAQETQYF. The CDR3 DNA reads TGTGCCAGCAGCTTCCTACAGGCCCAGGAGACCCAGTACTTC.

This chain links TRBV15 with TRBJ2-7, with TRBD2 identical over 8 bases. CDR3 length equals 15 residues. Germline loops: CDR1 LNHNV, CDR2 YYDKDF (reference sequence). With V trimmed by 0 bases and J by 4 bases, 5 bases remained unmatched. DNA of the CDR3: TGTGCCACCAGCAGAGATCCGGGAGGGGGGTACGAGCAGTACTTC. Amino acid sequence: CATSRDPGGGYEQYF.

The chain couples TRBV5-1 to TRBJ2-7; D is possibly TRBD2 (6 bases). V was cut by 4 bases and J by 6 bases, with 17 bases left in between. This CDR3 region has 14 residues. Germline V gene data show CDR1 as SGHRS and CDR2 as YFSETQ. CDR3 DNA sequence: TGCGCCAGCAGCGCGAGACATCCCGGGGGCGAGCAGTACTTC. Protein: CASSARHPGGEQYF.

This rearrangement joins TRBV5-1 to TRBJ2-5, with 7 positions matching TRBD1. This CDR3 comprises 15 residues. The V gene end was trimmed by 0 bases and the J gene end by 11 bases; junction bases not matched to a gene: 13. Germline-derived CDR1 and CDR2 are SGHRS and YFSETQ. The CDR3 DNA reads TGCGCCAGCAGCTTGGCCCCGGGACAGTACAATGAGCAGTACTTC. This translates into CASSLAPGQYNEQYF. Filled out from reference TRBV5-1 and TRBJ2-5, the complete variable domain reads KAGVTQTPRYLIKTRGQQVTLSCSPISGHRSVSWYQQTPGQGLQFLFEYFSETQRNKGNFPGRFSGRQFSNSRSEMNVSTLELGDSALYLCASSLAPGQYNEQYFGPGTRLLVL.

This clonotype was picked up one time. The J gene is TRBJ1-2, the V gene TRBV2, with 7 positions matching TRBD1. The CDR3 sequence is 13 residues long. V was pared by 5 bases and J by 8 bases, with 8 bases of the junction left unmatched. Germline CDR1 and CDR2: SNHLY and FYNNEI. The CDR3 bases are TGTGCCAGCAGTAAGAACAGGGGAAGCGGCTACACCTTC. Its protein product is CASSKNRGSGYTF.

This clonotype was seen a few times. The V gene is TRBV27, the J gene TRBJ2-1; 12 bases are a match to TRBD2. The J call may be wrong; the DNA end is better matched by TRBJ2-7. CDR1 is MNHEY and CDR2 is SMNVEV in the germline V gene (reference sequence). The CDR3 spans 17 residues. The DNA for the CDR3 is TGTGCCAGCAGCCCTCGGACTAGCGGGGCTCTCTACAATGAGCAGTACTTC. This encodes CASSPRTSGALYNEQYF.

This clonotype was picked up one time. The chain recombines TRBV12-3 or TRBV12-4 with TRBJ2-4; D gene ambiguous. Matching the DNA end better, TRBJ2-7 makes the J call doubtful. The CDR3 sequence is 12 residues long. CDR3 amino acids: CASSSQAYEQYF. As DNA, the CDR3 is TGTGCCAGCAGTTCACAAGCCTACGAGCAGTACTTC.

As concerns this clonotype: Since a much larger clone is just one base distant, this may be a read error. This sequence joins TRBV6-5 and TRBJ2-1, with 10 bases that match TRBD2. Germline values: CDR1 MNHEY, CDR2 SVGAGI. V lost 5 bases to trimming and J lost 6 bases; unmatched junction nucleotides: 7. The CDR3 has 15 residues. CDR3: CASSRSGGGCNEQFF. The CDR3, as DNA: TGTGCCAGCAGTCGAAGCGGGGGGGGCTGCAATGAGCAGTTCTTC.

This CDR3 is CASSEYVRSSYNEQFF. CDR3 in DNA: TGTGCCAGCAGTGAATACGTACGGAGCTCCTACAATGAGCAGTTCTTC. The chain employs TRBV25-1 and TRBJ2-1; D remains ambiguous. Germline V gene data show CDR1 as MGHDK and CDR2 as SYGVNS. The length of the CDR3 is 16 residues. The V end lost 0 bases, the J end lost 0 bases, and 9 bases lay between the germline ends.

On this clonotype itself: The junction departs from germline at one end; a sequencing error may be responsible. The gene calls are TRBV10-3 and TRBJ2-1; D may be TRBD2 (6 bases). CDR1 is ENHRY, CDR2 SYGVKD, per germline. The CDR3 loop spans 14 amino acids. The CDR3 region is CAMSANRDSDEQFF. CDR3 nucleotide sequence: TGTGCCATGAGTGCAAACCGGGACTCGGATGAGCAGTTCTTC.

There are a few counts of this clonotype. The chain employs TRBV4-2 and TRBJ2-3, with D perhaps matching TRBD2 (5 bases). V dropped 2 bases and J dropped 3 bases, with 9 bases sitting between them. Germline lookup yields CDR1 LGHNA and CDR2 YNFKEQ. The CDR3 extends over 14 amino acids. CDR3 DNA sequence: TGTGCCAGCAGCCAAACGGGGTTAACAGATACGCAGTATTTT. It yields the protein CASSQTGLTDTQYF.

V usage is TRBV10-3 and J usage is TRBJ1-2; 8 bases are a match to TRBD1. Trimming took 6 bases from V and 6 from J; bases not matched to a gene: 3. Germline CDR1 is ENHRY and CDR2 is SYGVKD. The CDR3 consists of 12 residues. The CDR3 sequence is CAISSTGDGYTF. The CDR3 DNA is TGTGCCATCAGCTCGACAGGGGATGGCTACACCTTC.

Regarding this clonotype: The junction differs from germline at one of its ends, possibly a read error. The chain uses TRBV3-1 and TRBJ2-5; 8 nucleotides agree with TRBD2. CDR1 LGHDT and CDR2 YNNKEL come from the germline V gene (reference sequence). The CDR3 length is 14 residues. The CDR3 bases are TGTGCCAGCCGCCAAGGGACTAGACAAGAGACCCAGTACTTC. It yields the protein CASRQGTRQETQYF.

This clonotype was seen a few times. The chain's CDR3 is CASTAAGEQMGTQYF. Here the CDR3 DNA reads TGTGCCAGCACCGCGGCGGGGGAGCAGATGGGTACGCAGTATTTT. The J gene is TRBJ2-3, the V gene TRBV2; 7 bases agree with TRBD2. CDR3 size: 15 residues. Germline CDR1 and CDR2: SNHLY and FYNNEI. With V trimmed by 7 bases and J by 8 bases, 15 bases remained unmatched.

The V call is TRBV7-2, the J call TRBJ2-1; 9 nucleotides match TRBD2. CDR1 is SGHTA and CDR2 is FQGNSA in the germline V gene. Trimming cost V 5 bases and J 6 bases; bases outside gene matches: 8. This CDR3 spans 15 amino acids. In DNA form, the CDR3 reads TGTGCCAGCAGCCGAACTAGCGGGCCTTTCAATGAGCAGTTCTTC. It codes for CASSRTSGPFNEQFF.